These 16 T cell receptor beta chains originate from one sample sequenced in a study of blood T cell repertoires in COVID-19 (dated by TCRdb to 2018 to 2021). The method behind the library was the immunoSEQ multiplex PCR assay. TCRdb took over this immuneACCESS table, retaining in-frame rearrangements with V and J assigned. Such tables are incomplete; in checked studies, under half of the missing clones stem from an unresolved V gene, and the remainder is unexplained. For this sample the table gives roughly 250,000 clones, of which less than 90% were detected only once. Jointly, the top ten make up approximately 12% of the sample. Material: peripheral blood. These receptors all stem from a young woman with COVID-19, enrolled during active disease.

The chain combines TRBV9 with TRBJ1-3; D is perhaps TRBD1 (5 bases). The CDR3 has 11 residues. Per germline, CDR1 SGDLS and CDR2 YYNGEE. V gave up 3 bases and J gave up 8 bases, with 6 bases separating them. CDR3 sequence: CASSAGDTIYF. The CDR3 nucleotides are TGTGCCAGCAGCGCGGGGGACACCATATATTTT.

The V call is TRBV6-5, the J call TRBJ2-7; TRBD2 matches 10 bases. The CDR3 loop spans 14 amino acids. Germline V gene sequence: CDR1 MNHEY, CDR2 SVGAGI. V lost 6 bases, J lost 5 bases, and 7 bases stayed unmatched. DNA of the CDR3: TGTGCCAGCAGCTTACGGACTAGCGGCAACGAGCAGTACTTC. It is translated as CASSLRTSGNEQYF.

The chain links TRBV6-6 to TRBJ1-6; the match to TRBD1 covers 7 bases. V lost 4 bases to trimming and J lost 7 bases; unmatched junction nucleotides: 4. This CDR3 comprises 14 residues. Germline lookup yields CDR1 MNHNY and CDR2 SVGAGI (reference sequence). The CDR3 DNA is TGTGCCAGCAGTTTAACAGGGGAGAATTCACCCCTCCACTTT. This codes for CASSLTGENSPLHF.

This sequence joins TRBV2 and TRBJ2-2; 8 bases agree with TRBD1. Germline V gives CDR1 SNHLY, CDR2 FYNNEI. The CDR3 consists of 16 residues. V shed 5 bases, J shed 6 bases, and the junction held 11 bases outside the gene matches. The chain's CDR3 is CASSQDRAASAGELFF. The CDR3, as DNA: TGTGCCAGCAGTCAGGACAGGGCTGCGAGCGCCGGGGAGCTGTTTTTT.

The CDR3 DNA reads as TGTGCCAGCAGGTCCAGGGTCTCCGGGGAGCTGTTTTTT. Translation gives CASRSRVSGELFF. The rearrangement links TRBV5-6 to TRBJ2-2, with D maybe TRBD1 (5 bases). V lost 5 bases and J lost 6, with 11 bases in between. Per the germline V gene, CDR1 is SGHDT and CDR2 is YYEEEE. The CDR3 runs to 13 residues.

This clone was seen once. The chain uses TRBV27 and TRBJ1-2; D perhaps matches TRBD1 (5 bases). Deletions cut 3 bases from V and 5 bases from J, with 10 bases between. There are 13 residues in the CDR3. Looked up from germline, CDR1 is MNHEY and CDR2 is SMNVEV (reference sequence). The CDR3 DNA is TGTGCCAGCAGTTTGAGGGGAGGGTATGGCTACACCTTC. Translating gives CASSLRGGYGYTF.

This clone was seen only once. The rearrangement joins TRBV6-6 to TRBJ1-4; D gene unclear. Deletions cut 6 bases from V and 0 bases from J, with 11 bases between. CDR3 length equals 15 residues. CDR1 and CDR2 (germline): MNHNY, SVGAGI (reference sequence). The CDR3 bases are TGTGCCAGCAGCCGGGAACTTGCAACTAATGAAAAACTGTTTTTT. Translation gives CASSRELATNEKLFF.

This clone was seen a handful of times. Other nucleotide sequences in the sample specify the same CDR3. The CDR3 protein is CASSPGQGTYEQYF. CDR3 sequence (DNA): TGTGCCAGCAGCCCGGGACAGGGGACCTACGAGCAGTACTTC. The chain links TRBV4-2 to TRBJ2-7; 10 nucleotides line up with TRBD1. CDR1 and CDR2 (germline): LGHNA, YNFKEQ. V shed 4 bases and J 2 bases; nucleotides not matched to a gene: 2. CDR3 length: 14 residues.

A remark on this clone: Other DNA sequences in this sample translate to the same CDR3. The chain carries TRBV5-1 and TRBJ2-2; 7 bases line up with TRBD1. CDR1 and CDR2 from the germline V gene are SGHRS and YFSETQ. After removal of 4 bases from V and 0 bases from J, the junction contained 3 bases not matched to a gene. This CDR3 contains 15 residues. The CDR3 DNA reads as TGCGCCAGCAGCCCAGGGACAGCGAACACCGGGGAGCTGTTTTTT. It specifies CASSPGTANTGELFF.

The rearrangement joins TRBV3-1 (or the pseudogene TRBV3-2) to TRBJ1-1; 7 nucleotides agree with TRBD1. This CDR3 has 14 residues. Germline CDR1 is LGHDT and CDR2 is YNNKEL (reference sequence). The V segment lost 1 base and the J segment 6 bases; nucleotides outside the gene matches: 5. This CDR3 reads CASSQVTGRAEAFF. CDR3 in DNA: TGTGCCAGCAGCCAAGTGACAGGGCGCGCTGAAGCTTTCTTT.

The genes are TRBV27 and TRBJ2-7, with D maybe TRBD1 (6 bases). The V end lost 8 bases, the J end lost 3 bases, and 17 bases lay between the germline ends. CDR3 size: 14 residues. Germline lookup yields CDR1 MNHEY and CDR2 SMNVEV (reference sequence). Here the CDR3 reads CASGRQAKNYEQYF. The CDR3 nucleotides are TGTGCCAGCGGCCGACAGGCCAAGAACTACGAGCAGTACTTC.

The rearrangement links TRBV7-8 to TRBJ2-7; D possibly corresponds to TRBD2 (6 bases). Germline CDR1 is SGHVS and CDR2 is FQNEAQ. The germline V and J ends were trimmed by 6 bases and 12 bases, with 21 bases remaining between them. There are 13 residues in the CDR3. CDR3 bases: TGTGCCAGCAGACAAAACCGGGACTCCAGTTGGTACTTC. Protein sequence: CASRQNRDSSWYF.

The rearrangement uses TRBV6-5 and TRBJ1-5; D might be TRBD1 (5 bases). Between the trimmed V and J ends, which lost 6 bases and 1 base, there was a span of 10 bases. In germline, CDR1 is MNHEY, CDR2 SVGAGI. This CDR3 contains 14 residues. CDR3: CASSRDLSNQPQHF. CDR3 DNA sequence: TGTGCCAGCAGCAGGGATTTGAGCAATCAGCCCCAGCATTTT.

This clone was counted a single time. This sequence joins TRBV6-5 and TRBJ1-6; 9 bases match TRBD1. With 0 bases clipped from V and 11 bases from J, the junction kept 5 bases outside the gene matches. The length of the CDR3 is 15 residues. Germline CDR1 is MNHEY and CDR2 is SVGAGI. DNA of the CDR3: TGTGCCAGCAGTTACTCGGGACAGGGAACGCCACCCCTCCACTTT. This gives the protein CASSYSGQGTPPLHF.

The chain recombines TRBV6-7 with TRBJ2-5; 11 bases are shared with TRBD2. TRBV6-7 qualifies as an ORF whose function is uncertain. The V segment lost 6 bases and the J segment 5 bases; nucleotides outside the gene matches: 14. The CDR3 runs to 17 residues. The CDR3 bases are TGTGCCAGCAGGCTCCCATCGGGACTAGCGGTTTTGGAGACCCAGTACTTC. It encodes CASRLPSGLAVLETQYF.

The chain combines TRBV7-9 with TRBJ1-2, with D perhaps TRBD1 (5 bases). Germline V gene sequence: CDR1 SEHNR, CDR2 FQNEAQ (reference sequence). There are 16 residues in the CDR3. The ends were cut back, 5 bases at V and 2 bases at J, with 18 bases in the middle. The CDR3 nucleotides are TGTGCCAGCAGCCCAGGAGGGGCAGGGCGGAACTATGGCTACACCTTC. Amino acid sequence: CASSPGGAGRNYGYTF.